The T cell receptor (beta chain) described here comes from a study of radiation and T cells in renal cell carcinoma. Study summary: Nephrectomy followed 15 Gy stereotactic body radiation by 4 weeks. General study points: In blood, top tumor clones expanded by 2 weeks, shrinking by 4.

A word on this clone: The antigen remains unidentified.

The table came from immunoSEQ multiplex PCR; TCRdb's copy has only in-frame clones and leaves some out. The sample shows approximately 45,000 clones, 65% to 90% of them seen only once. Indicated time point: baseline pretreatment blood. Treatment described: 15 Gy SBRT to primary tumor, nephrectomy 4 weeks later. Serial blood draws occurred at baseline and 2 and 4 weeks post-SBRT. Clear cell pathology was present in this patient's renal cell carcinoma. This TCR was sampled from a woman in her sixties or seventies with renal cell carcinoma. The sample was blood, taken from a patient whose treatment included radiotherapy and nephrectomy.

The CDR3 loop reads CASSHTTNQETQYF. In DNA form, the CDR3 reads TGCGCCAGCAGCCATACGACCAACCAAGAGACCCAGTACTTC. This rearrangement joins TRBV4-1 to TRBJ2-5; no clear D. The germline V and J ends were trimmed by 3 bases and 0 bases, with 8 bases remaining between them. CDR1 is MGHRA, CDR2 YSYEKL, per germline. There are 14 residues in the CDR3.